This TCR delta chain was documented in a study of γδ T cells in repeated Plasmodium falciparum infection. Study information: Malian children with intense seasonal malaria exposure were compared with matched Australian children. Four controlled malaria infections with P. falciparum NF54 spanned 500 to 650 days.

Sequencing covered both gamma and delta TCR chains per sample. TCRdb re-processed the multiplex PCR reads via CATT. This table holds 45,000 to 50,000 delta-chain clones, 1.6% found once. V dropped 1 base and J dropped 3 bases, with 39 bases sitting between them. Germline V gives CDR1 TSWWSYY, CDR2 QGS. CDR3 length: 24 residues. As regards this clone: TCRdb's listed protein matches a much larger clone and diverges from this DNA's translation at residue 9, likely through a read error; the protein shown comes from the DNA.

Vgamma9/Vdelta2+ and Vdelta2-negative gammadelta T cells were flow-sorted from PBMC for bulk sequencing. The sequencing input was gamma-delta T cells from blood. This receptor was obtained from a pool of human donors (malaria-infected and uninfected, not separated). J is TRDJ1 and V is TRDV1, with D perhaps matching TRDD2 (5 bases). The J gene was missing in TCRdb and was found by matching the end of the DNA to germline. The CDR3 region is CALGEPPAYTLIHLSRSVADKLIF. The DNA of the CDR3 is TGTGCTCTTGGGGAACCGCCTGCCTACACCCTTATCCACCTATCCAGGTCGGTCGCCGATAAACTCATCTTT.